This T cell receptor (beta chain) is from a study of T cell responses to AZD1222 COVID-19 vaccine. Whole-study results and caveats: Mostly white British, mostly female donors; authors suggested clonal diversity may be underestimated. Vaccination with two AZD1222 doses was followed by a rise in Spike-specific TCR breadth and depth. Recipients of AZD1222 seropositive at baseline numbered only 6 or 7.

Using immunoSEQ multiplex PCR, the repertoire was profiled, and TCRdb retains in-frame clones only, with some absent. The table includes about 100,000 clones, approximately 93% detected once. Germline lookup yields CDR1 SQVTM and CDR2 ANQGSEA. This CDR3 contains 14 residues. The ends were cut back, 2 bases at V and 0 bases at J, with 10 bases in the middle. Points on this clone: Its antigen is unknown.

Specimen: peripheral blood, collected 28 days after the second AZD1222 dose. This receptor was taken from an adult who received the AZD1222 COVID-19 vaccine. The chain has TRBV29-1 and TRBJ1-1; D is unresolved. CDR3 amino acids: CSVEKRHMNTEAFF. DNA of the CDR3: TGCAGCGTTGAAAAGAGACACATGAACACTGAAGCTTTCTTT.